What follows describes a single T cell receptor beta chain. Assay used: immunoSEQ multiplex PCR; TCRdb lists only in-frame clones, some missing. Among roughly 120,000 clones, roughly 87% were seen once, and the ten largest hold 7.7%. This CDR3 has 13 residues. Trimming shortened V by 2 bases and J by 4 bases, and 9 bases separated the two germline ends. The V gene's germline CDR1 is SGDLS and CDR2 YYNGEE. The entry originates in a study of blood T cell repertoires in COVID-19. This receptor was taken from a human donor in a cohort sampled during active COVID-19. The rearrangement joins TRBV9 to TRBJ1-1; a possible D gene is TRBD1 (5 bases). Material: peripheral blood. The CDR3 region is CASSVIGGTEAFF. DNA of the CDR3: TGTGCCAGCAGCGTCATCGGGGGCACTGAAGCTTTCTTT.